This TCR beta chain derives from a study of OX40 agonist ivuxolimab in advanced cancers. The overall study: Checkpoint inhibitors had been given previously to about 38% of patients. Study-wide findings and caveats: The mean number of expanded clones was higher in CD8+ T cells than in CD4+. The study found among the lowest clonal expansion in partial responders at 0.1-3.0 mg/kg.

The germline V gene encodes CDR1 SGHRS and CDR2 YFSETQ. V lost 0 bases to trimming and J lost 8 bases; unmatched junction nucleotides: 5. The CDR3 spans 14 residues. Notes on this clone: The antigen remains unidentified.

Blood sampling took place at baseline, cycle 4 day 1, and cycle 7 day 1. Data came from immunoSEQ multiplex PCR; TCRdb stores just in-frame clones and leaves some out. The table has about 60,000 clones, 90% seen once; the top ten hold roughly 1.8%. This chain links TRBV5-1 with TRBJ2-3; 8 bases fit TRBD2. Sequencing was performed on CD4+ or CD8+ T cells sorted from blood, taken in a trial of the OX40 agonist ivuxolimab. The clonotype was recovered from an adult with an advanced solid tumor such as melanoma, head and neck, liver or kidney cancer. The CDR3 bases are TGCGCCAGCAGCTTGGGAGCGGGGGTCGGTACGCAGTATTTT. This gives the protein CASSLGAGVGTQYF.